A selection of T cell receptor beta chains follows, all from one sample in a study of regulatory T cells in long-lasting Graves disease. TCRdb redid the calling of the multiplex PCR reads with MiXCR, one entry per CDR3 protein. This sample yields 550,000 to 700,000 distinct CDR3 sequences, of which around 16% are seen a single time; more than 10% belongs to the top ten. This sample also appeared in a second study, on T cells in Graves' hyperthyroidism and ophthalmopathy.

The input for sequencing was peripheral blood mononuclear cells (PBMCs), taken at new diagnosis, from a patient treated with antithyroid drugs. Source of these receptors: a man younger than 30 with Graves disease. Both conserved end residues are part of each CDR3. The D gene is left open where the match is weak. Only some rows state a clone size, as once, few, many or a class for expanded clones.

J gene: TRBJ2-7; clone size: many; D gene: TRBD2; V gene: TRBV27; CDR3 protein: CASSPLAGGPHEQYF; CDR3 DNA: TGTGCCAGCAGTCCCTTAGCGGGAGGGCCCCACGAGCAGTACTTC
J gene: TRBJ2-7; clone size: many; D gene: -; V gene: TRBV2; CDR3 protein: CASSEVLARFSYEQYF; CDR3 DNA: TGTGCCAGCAGTGAAGTCCTAGCTCGATTCTCCTACGAGCAGTACTTC
J gene: TRBJ2-2; clone size: few; D gene: TRBD2; V gene: TRBV3-1; CDR3 protein: CASSPRLAGGANTGELFF; CDR3 DNA: TGTGCCAGCAGCCCGAGACTAGCGGGAGGGGCGAACACCGGGGAGCTGTTTTTT
J gene: TRBJ1-2; clone size: -; D gene: -; V gene: TRBV10-2; CDR3 protein: CASSTREGLRYGYTF; CDR3 DNA: TGCGCCAGCAGTACAAGGGAGGGGCTCCGATATGGCTACACCTTC
J gene: TRBJ1-5; clone size: many; D gene: TRBD1; V gene: TRBV28; CDR3 protein: CASSPGTGKVRNQPQHF; CDR3 DNA: TGTGCCAGCAGCCCCGGGACAGGGAAAGTGCGCAATCAGCCCCAGCATTTT
J gene: TRBJ1-6; clone size: many; D gene: TRBD1; V gene: TRBV28; CDR3 protein: CATPGQGVNSPLHF; CDR3 DNA: TGTGCCACCCCGGGACAGGGAGTTAATTCACCCCTCCACTTT
J gene: TRBJ1-5; clone size: few; D gene: -; V gene: TRBV6-1; CDR3 protein: CASSEAPPRRSNQPQHF; CDR3 DNA: TGTGCCAGCAGTGAAGCGCCACCCCGAAGGAGCAATCAGCCCCAGCATTTT
J gene: TRBJ2-2; clone size: few; D gene: -; V gene: TRBV12-5; CDR3 protein: CASALDSYTGELFF; CDR3 DNA: TGTGCTAGTGCCTTGGACAGTTACACCGGGGAGCTGTTTTTT
J gene: TRBJ1-2; clone size: many; D gene: -; V gene: TRBV6-5; CDR3 protein: CASSFRGVRGYYGYTF; CDR3 DNA: TGTGCCAGCAGTTTCCGGGGGGTGCGGGGGTACTATGGCTACACCTTC
J gene: TRBJ2-5; clone size: many; D gene: TRBD2; V gene: TRBV28; CDR3 protein: CASSLTTSGVDQYF; CDR3 DNA: TGTGCCAGCAGCCTTACGACTAGCGGGGTGGACCAGTACTTC
J gene: TRBJ1-5; clone size: -; D gene: -; V gene: TRBV11-1; CDR3 protein: CASSPGPEVWQPQHF; CDR3 DNA: TGTGCCAGCAGCCCGGGCCCGGAGGTCTGGCAGCCCCAGCATTTT
J gene: TRBJ2-1; clone size: many; D gene: TRBD2; V gene: TRBV30; CDR3 protein: CAWGGRADEQFF; CDR3 DNA: TGTGCCTGGGGGGGGAGGGCTGATGAGCAGTTCTTC
J gene: TRBJ2-7; clone size: -; D gene: -; V gene: TRBV6-2/TRBV6-3; CDR3 protein: CASSERVTGRNYEQYF; CDR3 DNA: TGTGCCAGCAGTGAGAGGGTGACGGGGCGAAATTACGAGCAGTACTTC
J gene: TRBJ2-1; clone size: -; D gene: -; V gene: TRBV11-2; CDR3 protein: CASSLVPAANEQFF; CDR3 DNA: TGTGCCAGCAGCTTAGTCCCGGCGGCCAATGAGCAGTTCTTC
J gene: TRBJ2-5; clone size: many; D gene: -; V gene: TRBV9; CDR3 protein: CASSVVPGGETQYF; CDR3 DNA: TGTGCCAGCAGCGTAGTGCCGGGTGGAGAGACCCAGTACTTC
J gene: TRBJ1-1; clone size: many; D gene: -; V gene: TRBV5-1; CDR3 protein: CASSLAPGWTEAFF; CDR3 DNA: TGCGCCAGCAGCTTGGCCCCGGGTTGGACTGAAGCTTTCTTT
J gene: TRBJ2-3; clone size: -; D gene: TRBD2; V gene: TRBV25-1; CDR3 protein: CASSSGLVGDTQYF; CDR3 DNA: TGTGCCAGCAGCTCCGGACTAGTGGGGGATACGCAGTATTTT
J gene: TRBJ2-1; clone size: -; D gene: TRBD2; V gene: TRBV20-1; CDR3 protein: CSARVGTSGRGHSYNEQFF; CDR3 DNA: TGCAGTGCTAGAGTGGGGACTAGCGGGAGGGGCCACTCCTACAATGAGCAGTTCTTC
J gene: TRBJ2-7; clone size: many; D gene: TRBD2; V gene: TRBV7-8; CDR3 protein: CASSLGRASGEQYF; CDR3 DNA: TGTGCCAGCAGCTTAGGCAGGGCTAGCGGCGAGCAGTACTTC
J gene: TRBJ2-1; clone size: few; D gene: TRBD2; V gene: TRBV19; CDR3 protein: CASSIASGSSSYNEQFF; CDR3 DNA: TGTGCCAGTAGTATCGCTAGCGGGAGTTCCTCCTACAATGAGCAGTTCTTC
J gene: TRBJ2-3; clone size: many; D gene: TRBD2; V gene: TRBV27; CDR3 protein: CASTWVAGSTDTQYF; CDR3 DNA: TGTGCCAGCACCTGGGTAGCGGGAAGCACAGATACGCAGTATTTT
J gene: TRBJ2-2; clone size: few; D gene: TRBD2; V gene: TRBV6-2/TRBV6-3; CDR3 protein: CASSYGLAGGSTGELFF; CDR3 DNA: TGTGCCAGCAGTTACGGACTAGCGGGAGGATCCACCGGGGAGCTGTTTTTT
J gene: TRBJ1-1; clone size: few; D gene: -; V gene: TRBV3-1; CDR3 protein: CASSQVISRRATEAFF; CDR3 DNA: TGTGCCAGCAGCCAAGTAATTTCTCGGAGGGCCACTGAAGCTTTCTTT
J gene: TRBJ2-4; clone size: many; D gene: -; V gene: TRBV2; CDR3 protein: CASSGGESFKNIQYF; CDR3 DNA: TGTGCCAGCAGTGGCGGGGAGTCTTTTAAAAACATTCAGTACTTC
J gene: TRBJ2-2; clone size: -; D gene: -; V gene: TRBV5-1; CDR3 protein: CASSTNAARGSTGELFF; CDR3 DNA: TGCGCCAGCAGTACCAATGCCGCCCGGGGGAGCACCGGGGAGCTGTTTTTT
J gene: TRBJ1-1; clone size: many; D gene: -; V gene: TRBV28; CDR3 protein: CASSLSTENTEAFF; CDR3 DNA: TGTGCCAGCAGTTTATCAACAGAGAACACTGAAGCTTTCTTT
J gene: TRBJ1-5; clone size: -; D gene: -; V gene: TRBV7-9; CDR3 protein: CASSFGGRSNQPQHF; CDR3 DNA: TGTGCCAGCAGCTTTGGGGGGCGTAGCAATCAGCCCCAGCATTTT
J gene: TRBJ2-2; clone size: -; D gene: TRBD1; V gene: TRBV4-2; CDR3 protein: CASSTGGGTGELFF; CDR3 DNA: TGTGCCAGCAGCACAGGGGGCGGTACCGGGGAGCTGTTTTTT
J gene: TRBJ1-2; clone size: few; D gene: TRBD1; V gene: TRBV12-3/TRBV12-4; CDR3 protein: CASSQGDSPGNGYTF; CDR3 DNA: TGTGCCAGCAGCCAGGGGGACTCTCCGGGCAATGGCTACACCTTC
J gene: TRBJ1-1; clone size: few; D gene: -; V gene: TRBV29-1; CDR3 protein: CSAGPNLNTEAFF; CDR3 DNA: TGCAGCGCCGGACCTAACTTAAACACTGAAGCTTTCTTT
J gene: TRBJ2-1; clone size: few; D gene: -; V gene: TRBV7-9; CDR3 protein: CASGPSRKSSYNEQFF; CDR3 DNA: TGTGCCAGCGGTCCTAGCCGGAAGAGCTCCTACAATGAGCAGTTCTTC
J gene: TRBJ2-7; clone size: many; D gene: TRBD2; V gene: TRBV30; CDR3 protein: CAWSARGLAAPYEQYF; CDR3 DNA: TGTGCCTGGAGTGCTAGGGGACTAGCGGCCCCCTACGAGCAGTACTTC
J gene: TRBJ2-3; clone size: many; D gene: TRBD2; V gene: TRBV12-3/TRBV12-4; CDR3 protein: CASSSGLADTDTQYF; CDR3 DNA: TGTGCCAGCAGTTCAGGACTAGCGGATACAGATACGCAGTATTTT
J gene: TRBJ2-1; clone size: many; D gene: -; V gene: TRBV14; CDR3 protein: CASSRLVVGVPAPPWEERRAEQFF; CDR3 DNA: TGTGCCAGCAGCCGACTAGTGGTTGGGGTTCCCGCTCCGCCCTGGGAGGAGAGGAGGGCTGAGCAGTTCTTC
J gene: TRBJ2-1; clone size: few; D gene: TRBD2; V gene: TRBV5-1; CDR3 protein: CASSSDPSGRATEQFF; CDR3 DNA: TGCGCCAGCAGCTCTGATCCTAGCGGGAGGGCCACTGAGCAGTTCTTC
J gene: TRBJ2-5; clone size: few; D gene: -; V gene: TRBV5-1; CDR3 protein: CASSLGGRHLRVETQYF; CDR3 DNA: TGCGCCAGCAGCTTGGGGGGACGACACCTGAGGGTAGAGACCCAGTACTTC
J gene: TRBJ1-3; clone size: few; D gene: -; V gene: TRBV7-9; CDR3 protein: CASSGTGTPGYTIYF; CDR3 DNA: TGTGCCAGCAGCGGAACCGGGACCCCTGGCTACACCATATATTTT
J gene: TRBJ2-3; clone size: few; D gene: -; V gene: TRBV29-1; CDR3 protein: CSVVPGSKDTQYF; CDR3 DNA: TGCAGCGTTGTCCCAGGGAGTAAAGATACGCAGTATTTT
J gene: TRBJ1-4; clone size: few; D gene: TRBD1; V gene: TRBV29-1; CDR3 protein: CSVEDLHRGPTNEKLFF; CDR3 DNA: TGCAGCGTTGAAGATCTGCACAGGGGGCCAACTAATGAAAAACTGTTTTTT
J gene: TRBJ1-1; clone size: few; D gene: -; V gene: TRBV27; CDR3 protein: CASSFNGNTGAFF; CDR3 DNA: TGTGCCAGCAGTTTTAACGGGAACACTGGAGCTTTCTTT